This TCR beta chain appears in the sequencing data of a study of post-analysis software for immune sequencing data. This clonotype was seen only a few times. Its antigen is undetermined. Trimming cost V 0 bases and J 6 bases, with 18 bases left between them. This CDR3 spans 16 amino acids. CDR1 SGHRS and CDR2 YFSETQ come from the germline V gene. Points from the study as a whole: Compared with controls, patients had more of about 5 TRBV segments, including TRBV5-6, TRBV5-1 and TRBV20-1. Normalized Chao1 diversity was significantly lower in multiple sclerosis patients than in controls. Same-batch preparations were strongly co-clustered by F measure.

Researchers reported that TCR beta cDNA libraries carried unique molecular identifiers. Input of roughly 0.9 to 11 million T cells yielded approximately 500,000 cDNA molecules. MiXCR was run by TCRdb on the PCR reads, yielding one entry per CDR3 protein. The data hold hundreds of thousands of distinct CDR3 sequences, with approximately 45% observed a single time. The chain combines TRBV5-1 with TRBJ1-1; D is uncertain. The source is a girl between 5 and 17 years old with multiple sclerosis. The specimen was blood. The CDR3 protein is CASSLESEPPRAEAFF. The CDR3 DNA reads TGCGCCAGCAGCTTGGAAAGTGAGCCTCCAAGGGCTGAAGCTTTCTTT.